Listed below are T cell receptor beta chains from one sample, sequenced in a study of T cells after yellow fever vaccination. One entry per CDR3 protein, called by TCRdb with MiXCR from the 5' RACE reads. The sample holds 100,000 to 150,000 distinct CDR3 sequences, around 15% seen once. This material consisted of CD8+ T cells sorted from PBMCs, taken 5 days after the yellow fever booster vaccination. Source of these receptors: a man between 18 and 35 years old who received the YFV17D yellow fever vaccine. Each CDR3 is given with its conserved first and last residue. D genes are given only for firm matches. For some rows the clone size is stated as once, few or many, or as a class when expanded; others skip it.

-	-	TRBV19	TRBJ2-3	CASSIRGALTDTQYF	TGTGCCAGTAGTATCCGGGGGGCTCTCACAGATACGCAGTATTTT
few	-	TRBV6-5	TRBJ2-3	CASSYSIASALQGTQYF	TGTGCCAGCAGTTACTCGATCGCCTCTGCACTGCAGGGTACGCAGTATTTT
-	-	TRBV7-9	TRBJ1-2	CASSSPELSGYTF	TGTGCCAGCAGCTCCCCGGAGCTTAGCGGCTACACCTTC
few	TRBD2	TRBV11-2	TRBJ2-1	CASSLLAGAIYNEQFF	TGTGCCAGCAGCTTACTAGCGGGGGCCATCTACAATGAGCAGTTCTTC
-	TRBD2	TRBV12-3/TRBV12-4	TRBJ2-3	CASNWRGGLSTDTQYF	TGTGCCAGCAATTGGCGGGGGGGATTAAGCACAGATACGCAGTATTTT
few	TRBD1	TRBV5-5	TRBJ2-2	CASSLRIGTGGMAGELFF	TGTGCCAGCAGCTTGCGGATCGGGACAGGGGGAATGGCCGGGGAGCTGTTTTTT
-	-	TRBV29-1	TRBJ2-1	CSFLGILVDNEQFF	TGCAGCTTTCTGGGGATTTTGGTCGACAATGAGCAGTTCTTC
few	-	TRBV10-3	TRBJ1-4	CAISTEPTNEKLFF	TGTGCCATCAGTACAGAGCCAACTAATGAAAAACTGTTTTTT
few	-	TRBV2	TRBJ1-2	CASSAEGWDGYTF	TGTGCCAGCAGTGCAGAGGGATGGGATGGCTACACCTTC
-	-	TRBV5-1	TRBJ2-7	CASSLVGSYEQYF	TGCGCCAGCAGCTTGGTCGGATCCTACGAGCAGTACTTC
-	-	TRBV27	TRBJ1-3	CASSSVSASSGNTIYF	TGTGCCAGCAGTTCGGTGTCTGCCTCCTCTGGAAACACCATATATTTT
few	-	TRBV16	TRBJ2-3	CASSDGNYPDTQYF	TGTGCCAGCAGCGACGGTAACTATCCAGATACGCAGTATTTT
few	-	TRBV4-1	TRBJ2-2	CASSQGRAFTGELFF	TGCGCCAGCAGCCAAGGTCGTGCTTTCACCGGGGAGCTGTTTTTT
-	-	TRBV29-1	TRBJ2-3	CSVHRVGIETDTQYF	TGCAGCGTCCACAGAGTGGGCATAGAGACGGATACGCAGTATTTT
few	-	TRBV7-3	TRBJ1-1	CASSSDSRAEAFF	TGTGCCAGCAGCTCTGACTCTAGGGCTGAAGCTTTCTTT
-	-	TRBV4-3	TRBJ1-5	CASSPGLGWQPQHF	TGCGCCAGCAGCCCGGGCTTAGGATGGCAGCCCCAGCATTTT
few	TRBD2	TRBV13	TRBJ2-7	CASSTGTKIYEQYF	TGTGCCAGCAGCACCGGGACTAAGATTTACGAGCAGTACTTC
-	TRBD1	TRBV7-9	TRBJ1-1	CASLTGGDTEAFF	TGTGCCAGCCTGACAGGGGGGGACACTGAAGCTTTCTTT
few	TRBD2	TRBV6-1	TRBJ2-5	CASSEAGLAGVETQYF	TGTGCCAGCAGTGAAGCTGGACTAGCGGGGGTGGAGACCCAGTACTTC
many	-	TRBV4-3	TRBJ2-7	CASSQGTGGHEQYF	TGCGCCAGCAGCCAAGGGACGGGGGGCCACGAGCAGTACTTC
few	-	TRBV6-2/TRBV6-3	TRBJ2-5	CASSFRYQETQYF	TGTGCCAGCAGTTTCAGGTACCAAGAGACCCAGTACTTC
few	-	TRBV12-3/TRBV12-4	TRBJ2-1	CASSTGEGLEQFF	TGTGCCAGCAGTACAGGGGAGGGCCTTGAGCAGTTCTTC
many	TRBD1	TRBV7-6	TRBJ2-7	CASSRNLGTDYEQYF	TGTGCCAGCAGCCGTAATCTCGGGACAGACTACGAGCAGTACTTC
-	TRBD1	TRBV7-6	TRBJ2-1	CASSPGTGLKYNEQFF	TGTGCCAGCAGTCCCGGGACAGGGCTTAAGTACAATGAGCAGTTCTTC
many	-	TRBV24-1	TRBJ1-1	CATSDGVAEAFF	TGTGCCACCAGTGATGGGGTGGCTGAAGCTTTCTTT
-	-	TRBV18	TRBJ2-7	CASSPPAVPYEQYF	TGTGCCAGCTCACCACCAGCGGTTCCCTACGAGCAGTACTTC
-	TRBD1	TRBV3-1	TRBJ1-1	CASSRGQGALNTEAFF	TGTGCCAGCAGCCGAGGACAGGGGGCCTTAAACACTGAAGCTTTCTTT
-	-	TRBV18	TRBJ2-7	CASSPLKGGSYEQYF	TGTGCCAGCTCACCCTTAAAGGGGGGGTCCTACGAGCAGTACTTC
few	-	TRBV11-2	TRBJ2-1	CASSSGLYEQFF	TGTGCCAGCAGCTCCGGACTGTATGAGCAGTTCTTC
few	-	TRBV9	TRBJ2-2	CASSETLRDNTGELFF	TGTGCCAGCAGCGAGACCCTCCGGGACAACACCGGGGAGCTGTTTTTT
-	-	TRBV12-3/TRBV12-4	TRBJ1-2	CASSFPGHSGYTF	TGTGCCAGCAGTTTCCCGGGACATTCTGGCTACACCTTC
-	TRBD2	TRBV6-1	TRBJ2-5	CASNLSGDQETQYF	TGTGCCAGCAACCTAAGCGGGGACCAAGAGACCCAGTACTTC
-	TRBD1	TRBV12-3/TRBV12-4	TRBJ2-7	CASSPGGHEQYF	TGTGCCAGCAGTCCAGGGGGCCACGAGCAGTACTTC
once	-	TRBV6-5	TRBJ2-1	CASSYSFYRHNEQFF	TGTGCCAGCAGTTACTCCTTCTACAGGCACAATGAGCAGTTCTTC
-	-	TRBV13	TRBJ1-1	CASSLALAGTEAFF	TGTGCCAGCAGCTTAGCCCTTGCGGGCACTGAAGCTTTCTTT
few	-	TRBV15	TRBJ2-7	CATSRDLLGIYEQYF	TGTGCCACCAGCAGAGATCTTCTGGGTATCTACGAGCAGTACTTC
few	TRBD1	TRBV12-3/TRBV12-4	TRBJ2-2	CASSGTAGPTGELFF	TGTGCCAGCAGCGGGACAGCCGGCCCCACCGGGGAGCTGTTTTTT
-	TRBD1	TRBV7-3	TRBJ2-5	CASSCVRDRQETQYF	TGTGCCAGCAGCTGCGTCAGGGACAGGCAAGAGACCCAGTACTTC
few	-	TRBV20-1	TRBJ1-1	CSVQVVTEAFF	TGCAGTGTTCAAGTCGTCACTGAAGCTTTCTTT
-	-	TRBV30	TRBJ1-1	CAWSRMTEAFF	TGTGCCTGGAGCCGGATGACTGAAGCTTTCTTT
few	-	TRBV2	TRBJ1-4	CASSGDGRREKLFF	TGTGCCAGCAGTGGAGATGGGAGGAGGGAAAAACTGTTTTTT
few	-	TRBV21-1	TRBJ1-2	CASSKISCSQEKYGYTF	TGTGCCAGCAGCAAAATTTCCTGTAGCCAGGAGAAGTATGGCTACACCTTC
-	-	TRBV6-5	TRBJ1-3	CASSYGNVGSGNTIYF	TGTGCCAGCAGTTACGGGAATGTGGGTTCTGGAAACACCATATATTTT
-	-	TRBV11-2	TRBJ2-7	CASSFGSGAYEQYF	TGTGCCAGCAGCTTTGGTAGCGGAGCCTACGAGCAGTACTTC